A selection of T cell receptor beta chains follows, all from one sample in a study of somatic mutations in cytotoxic T cells in rheumatoid arthritis. Some clones are missing from TCRdb's copy, which holds only in-frame ones; the method was immunoSEQ multiplex PCR. Of more than 550 clones listed, 60% to 75% are singletons. The specimen was CD8+ T cells sorted from blood. The source of these receptors is an adult with rheumatoid arthritis. The conserved cysteine and the conserved F or W are not part of the CDR3 here. The D gene is left open where the match is weak.

TRBJ2-3 TRBD1 TRBV15 ATSGGQGQTDTQY
TRBJ2-7 TRBD1 TRBV6-5 ASSWNTRGEQY
TRBJ2-7 TRBD1 TRBV5-1 ASSSALWDRDPYEPY
TRBJ2-1 TRBD1 TRBV19 ASRPSRGSNEQF
TRBJ2-5 NA TRBV7-9 ASRQTQETQY
TRBJ1-5 TRBD1 TRBV19 ASRTRGVHQPQH
TRBJ1-3 NA TRBV9 ASSPPLGVHGNTIY
TRBJ1-2 TRBD1 TRBV27 ASSSLGQGDGYT
NA NA TRBV27 ASRPLGTYEQY
TRBJ1-4 NA TRBV4-1 ASNQGLTNEKLF
TRBJ1-6 NA TRBV4-1 ASSPSPRADNSPLH
TRBJ2-5 TRBD2 TRBV6-1 ASSEGRGKFETQY
TRBJ2-4 TRBD1 TRBV19 ASRTGAGGNIQY
TRBJ1-5 NA TRBV6-1 ASSGWDNQPQH
TRBJ2-1 NA TRBV9 ASSVVPGSSDNEQF
TRBJ1-1 NA TRBV19 ASSLTLNTEAF
TRBJ2-3 NA TRBV2 ASSYGLPGPDTQY
TRBJ1-2 TRBD1 TRBV15 ATSRGQGARGDGYT
TRBJ2-3 NA TRBV7-8 ASPPWRADTQY
TRBJ2-7 TRBD2 TRBV30 AWSVGTSGGVTYEQY
TRBJ2-7 TRBD1 TRBV6-5 ASSWTGYEQY
TRBJ1-3 NA TRBV18 ASSPFRPGEFSGNTIY
TRBJ2-7 NA TRBV7-8 ASSQSGYEQY
TRBJ1-3 TRBD1 TRBV7-9 ASSLWDRVGNTIY
TRBJ2-5 TRBD1 TRBV6-6 ASSSYRGRQETQY
TRBJ1-2 TRBD1 TRBV13 ASSLTGTNYGYT
TRBJ2-7 NA TRBV10-3 AISDGMDDYEQY
TRBJ2-7 TRBD1 TRBV4-3 ASSQGTGRYEQY
TRBJ2-2 NA TRBV5-1 ASSFGFNTGELF
TRBJ2-1 NA TRBV30 AWIELAGNEQF
TRBJ1-5 NA TRBV6-5 ASSYLHSNQPQH
TRBJ1-1 TRBD1 TRBV7-6 ASRGQGNTEAF
TRBJ2-1 NA TRBV4-1 ASSQAASSGEQF
TRBJ2-1 NA TRBV11-3 ASHGGQGNEQF
TRBJ2-5 TRBD2 TRBV12-5 ASGWGAASGAQETQY
TRBJ2-2 NA TRBV19 ASSAWDGTGELF
TRBJ1-2 NA TRBV27 ASSSKVEGGYT
TRBJ2-3 NA TRBV9 ASSVGRGGSDTQY
TRBJ2-7 TRBD2 TRBV11-2 ASSRTSGGHEQY
TRBJ2-1 NA TRBV4-2 ASSPLDSDNEQF
TRBJ2-5 TRBD1 TRBV5-1 ASSPQGAEETQY
TRBJ2-5 TRBD2 TRBV28 ASSPLAGPGETQY
TRBJ2-2 TRBD1 TRBV29-1 SVVTGDTGELF
TRBJ1-2 NA TRBV5-6 ASSLWGIQFGYT